The rows below give T cell receptor beta chains drawn from one sample of a study of blood T cells in healthy people across ages. One entry per CDR3 protein results from TCRdb running MiXCR on the 5' RACE reads. The table includes about 1.5 million distinct CDR3 sequences, 35% to 45% detected once. Input material: blood. Every receptor here comes from a woman aged 18-35 years in good health. CDR3s include the opening cysteine and the closing phenylalanine or tryptophan. D genes are given only for firm matches. Clone sizes are given selectively: once, few, many, or a class where the clone is expanded.

d_gene	abundance	v_gene	j_gene	CDR3aa	CDR3nt
NA	NA	TRBV28	TRBJ2-1	CASSLLAYEQFF	TGTGCCAGCAGTTTGCTAGCGTATGAGCAGTTCTTC
NA	few	TRBV4-1	TRBJ2-5	CASSQLRGRETQYF	TGCGCCAGCAGCCAACTAAGGGGAAGAGAGACCCAGTACTTC
TRBD2	NA	TRBV12-3/TRBV12-4	TRBJ2-1	CATNSGGDNEQFF	TGTGCCACCAATTCGGGGGGGGACAATGAGCAGTTCTTC
TRBD2	NA	TRBV11-2	TRBJ2-1	CASSLLAGIVNEQFF	TGTGCCAGCAGCTTGCTAGCGGGAATTGTCAATGAGCAGTTCTTC
NA	NA	TRBV25-1	TRBJ1-2	CASSAWDGIERPNGYTF	TGTGCCAGCAGTGCCTGGGACGGAATCGAAAGACCAAATGGCTACACCTTC
NA	few	TRBV20-1	TRBJ1-2	CSASDINYGYTF	TGCAGTGCTAGTGACATTAACTATGGCTACACCTTC
NA	NA	TRBV6-2/TRBV6-3	TRBJ2-5	CASRILDQETQYF	TGTGCCAGCAGGATCTTGGACCAAGAGACCCAGTACTTC
NA	few	TRBV27	TRBJ1-2	CASSLTGVGNGYTF	TGTGCCAGCAGTCTCACAGGAGTCGGTAATGGCTACACCTTC
TRBD1	NA	TRBV6-2/TRBV6-3	TRBJ2-1	CASGPGRGQDFNEQFF	TGTGCCAGCGGCCCGGGGCGGGGACAGGACTTCAATGAGCAGTTCTTC
NA	few	TRBV5-1	TRBJ1-2	CASSPGDWDRYGYTF	TGCGCCAGCAGCCCCGGGGACTGGGATCGATATGGCTACACCTTC
TRBD1	few	TRBV9	TRBJ1-2	CASSGRDRAPYGYTF	TGTGCCAGCAGCGGCCGGGACAGGGCCCCCTATGGCTACACCTTC
NA	NA	TRBV5-1	TRBJ2-7	CASISEPASYNEQYF	TGCGCCAGCATCTCCGAACCAGCGTCCTACAATGAGCAGTACTTC
NA	NA	TRBV2	TRBJ1-1	CASIFGEVNTEAFF	TGTGCCAGCATTTTCGGGGAGGTGAACACTGAAGCTTTCTTT
TRBD1	NA	TRBV6-2/TRBV6-3	TRBJ1-1	CASSYPGTEREAFF	TGTGCCAGCAGTTACCCCGGGACAGAACGTGAAGCTTTCTTT
TRBD2	once	TRBV9	TRBJ2-7	CASSVGLTGLAVKSEQYF	TGTGCCAGCAGCGTAGGGCTAACCGGACTAGCGGTCAAAAGCGAGCAGTACTTC
NA	NA	TRBV5-1	TRBJ2-1	CATYEGDEQFF	TGCGCCACCTACGAAGGAGATGAGCAGTTCTTC
NA	few	TRBV5-6	TRBJ1-2	CASSLNRAYGYTF	TGTGCCAGCAGCTTGAACCGGGCCTATGGCTACACCTTC
TRBD2	once	TRBV11-2	TRBJ2-2	CASRTSGSAGELFF	TGTGCCAGCCGGACTAGCGGGTCCGCCGGGGAGCTGTTTTTT
NA	NA	TRBV20-1	TRBJ1-1	CSATRGLNTEAFF	TGCAGTGCTACGAGAGGATTGAACACTGAAGCTTTCTTT
NA	few	TRBV4-1	TRBJ1-5	CASSLGERQPQHF	TGCGCCAGCAGCCTAGGGGAGCGCCAGCCCCAGCATTTT
NA	NA	TRBV7-9	TRBJ2-7	CSSSLSSYEQYF	TGTTCCAGCAGCTTATCTAGCTACGAGCAGTACTTC
NA	NA	TRBV3-1	TRBJ1-5	CTSDGQRPNQPQHF	TGTACCAGCGACGGGCAGAGACCTAATCAGCCCCAGCATTTT
NA	NA	TRBV9	TRBJ2-3	CASSVEGSSDTQYF	TGTGCCAGCAGCGTAGAGGGCAGCTCAGATACGCAGTATTTT
NA	NA	TRBV29-1	TRBJ1-4	CSVVRQGNEKLFF	TGCAGCGTTGTCCGCCAGGGTAATGAAAAACTGTTTTTT
NA	NA	TRBV9	TRBJ2-3	CASSDGTYSSTDTQYF	TGTGCCAGCAGCGACGGGACTTACTCTAGCACAGATACGCAGTATTTT
NA	NA	TRBV9	TRBJ2-4	CASSVGRGTKNIQYF	TGTGCCAGCAGCGTAGGCAGGGGAACCAAAAACATTCAGTACTTC
NA	NA	TRBV7-9	TRBJ1-1	CASSPSQQGNTEAFF	TGTGCCAGCAGCCCTTCCCAACAGGGGAACACTGAAGCTTTCTTT
TRBD1	NA	TRBV6-5	TRBJ1-2	CASSYSTGGVYGYTF	TGTGCCAGCAGTTACTCGACAGGGGGCGTCTATGGCTACACCTTC
NA	NA	TRBV30	TRBJ1-4	CAWSRGGRRNEKLFF	TGCGCCTGGAGCCGCGGAGGGCGGAGAAATGAAAAACTGTTTTTT
TRBD2	few	TRBV7-2	TRBJ2-7	CASSLELADYEQYF	TGTGCCAGCAGCTTAGAACTAGCGGACTACGAGCAGTACTTC
TRBD1	NA	TRBV27	TRBJ2-1	CASSPGTGGVNEQFF	TGTGCCAGCAGCCCCGGGACAGGGGGTGTCAATGAGCAGTTCTTC
TRBD2	few	TRBV4-3	TRBJ2-1	CASSQVLADEQFF	TGCGCCAGCAGCCAAGTTCTAGCGGATGAGCAGTTCTTC
NA	NA	TRBV6-2/TRBV6-3	TRBJ1-2	CASSLWKDYGYTF	TGTGCCAGCAGTTTGTGGAAGGATTATGGCTACACCTTC
NA	NA	TRBV9	TRBJ2-5	CASNVGSGPHRTQYF	TGTGCCAGCAACGTAGGTAGTGGACCGCATCGGACCCAGTACTTC
NA	NA	TRBV9	TRBJ2-1	CASSVAPGYNEQFF	TGTGCCAGCAGCGTAGCTCCGGGTTACAATGAGCAGTTCTTC
NA	few	TRBV12-3/TRBV12-4	TRBJ2-7	CASSLRGLSYNEQYF	TGTGCCAGCAGTCTCCGAGGGCTCTCCTACAATGAGCAGTACTTC
NA	few	TRBV24-1	TRBJ1-1	CATSSAGDGTTEAFF	TGTGCCACCAGTTCGGCAGGGGACGGTACCACTGAAGCTTTCTTT
TRBD2	NA	TRBV6-2/TRBV6-3	TRBJ2-1	CASSRFASGTYNEQFF	TGTGCCAGCAGTCGTTTCGCTAGCGGGACGTACAATGAGCAGTTCTTC
NA	NA	TRBV7-2	TRBJ2-5	CASSLRGGGGQETQYF	TGTGCCAGCAGCTTAAGGGGGGGGGGGGGCCAAGAGACCCAGTACTTC
NA	NA	TRBV6-5	TRBJ2-7	CASSYMSGPYEQYF	TGTGCCAGCAGTTACATGTCCGGGCCCTACGAGCAGTACTTC